The 21 T cell receptor beta chains given below trace back to one sample, sequenced in a study of T cells in Graves' hyperthyroidism and ophthalmopathy. The TCR beta CDR3 regions underwent amplification using RNA transcripts as the source. HTBI primers were employed in a first-round RT-PCR of the TCR CDR3. TCRdb reprocessed the multiplex PCR reads via MiXCR and lists one record per CDR3 protein. The repertoire holds under 750,000 distinct CDR3 sequences, with about 17% as singletons. Sequences were obtained from blood. These receptors were taken from a woman aged 50 to 60 with Graves' hyperthyroidism that later progressed to Graves' ophthalmopathy.

This clonotype was found many times. The chain recombines TRBV12-3 or TRBV12-4 with TRBJ2-3; D possibly uses TRBD1 or TRBD2 (6 bases each). The CDR3 spans 15 residues. Between the trimmed V and J ends, which lost 7 bases and 5 bases, there was a span of 19 bases. Here the CDR3 DNA reads TGTGCCAGCATGCTTGTGGGGGGCCGGCGAGATACGCAGTATTTT. As protein: CASMLVGGRRDTQYF.

This clonotype was counted only a few times. The chain is built from TRBV4-1 and TRBJ2-1, with 7 bases aligning to TRBD1. V was pared by 6 bases and J by 2 bases, with 10 bases of the junction left unmatched. Germline V lookup: CDR1 MGHRA, CDR2 YSYEKL. There are 16 residues in the CDR3. The CDR3 DNA reads as TGCGCCAGCAGAAGCTTTGAGGGACAGACCTACAATGAGCAGTTCTTC. Protein sequence: CASRSFEGQTYNEQFF.

The V call is TRBV5-1, the J call TRBJ1-2, with D hard to call. Germline loops: CDR1 SGHRS, CDR2 YFSETQ. The CDR3 has 13 residues. The V gene lost 4 bases and the J gene lost 6 bases, with 13 bases spanning the gap. This CDR3 reads CASSVTPDDGYTF. CDR3 coding DNA: TGCGCCAGCAGCGTGACCCCGGACGATGGCTACACCTTC.

As for this clonotype: Because it lacks the conserved phenylalanine or tryptophan at the end, this CDR3 is likely a read error. The chain recombines TRBV30 with TRBJ1-4, with D possibly being TRBD1 (5 bases). Germline-derived CDR1 and CDR2 are GTSNPN and SVGIG (reference sequence). The V and J ends lost 2 bases and 7 bases respectively, with 5 bases between them. The CDR3 sequence is 11 residues long. The CDR3 DNA reads as TGTGCCTGGAGTCAGGGTGAAAAACTGTTTTCT. It codes for CAWSQGEKLFS.

This clonotype has a handful of counts. The V call is TRBV9, the J call TRBJ2-5, with D perhaps being TRBD1 or TRBD2 (5 bases each). V lost 0 bases and J 3 bases, leaving 9 bases between the germline ends. CDR1 SGDLS and CDR2 YYNGEE come from the germline V gene. The CDR3 sequence is 14 residues long. DNA of the CDR3: TGTGCCAGCAGCGTAGGAGGGACCGAAGAGACCCAGTACTTC. Its translation: CASSVGGTEETQYF.

This clonotype was recorded a few times. The chain carries TRBV6-5 and TRBJ1-6, with D hard to call. Germline loops: CDR1 MNHEY, CDR2 SVGAGI. The CDR3 length is 15 residues. V lost 0 bases and J lost 7, with 10 bases in between. This CDR3 is CASSYSSRENSPLHF. Here the CDR3 DNA reads TGTGCCAGCAGTTACTCCTCCCGGGAGAATTCACCCCTCCACTTT.

This clonotype was picked up many times. The chain uses TRBV13 and TRBJ1-2; possibly TRBD1 for D (6 bases). The ends were cut back, 0 bases at V and 8 bases at J, with 13 bases in the middle. This CDR3 is built from 14 residues. Germline loops: CDR1 PRHDT, CDR2 FYEKMQ (reference sequence). DNA of the CDR3: TGTGCCAGCAGCTTAGGCCTACAGGGTGTCGGCTACACCTTC. This sequence encodes CASSLGLQGVGYTF.

This clonotype was counted only a few times. The chain links TRBV2 to TRBJ2-5; 14 bases align to TRBD2. This CDR3 contains 15 residues. The trim removed 6 bases at V and 5 bases at J, leaving 5 bases unmatched. Germline CDR1 SNHLY, CDR2 FYNNEI. CDR3 DNA: TGTGCCAGCAGCGTGACTAGCGGGGGGGCCGAGACCCAGTACTTC. It specifies CASSVTSGGAETQYF.

The chain employs TRBV12-3 or TRBV12-4 and TRBJ1-4; the D gene is possibly TRBD1 (6 bases). The CDR3 contains 14 residues. The germline V and J ends were trimmed by 3 bases and 8 bases, with 13 bases remaining between them. CDR3 DNA sequence: TGTGCCAGCAGTTTGGCAGGACAGAAGGAAAAACTGTTTTTT. Its translation: CASSLAGQKEKLFF.

Notes on this clonotype: Given a much more abundant clone one base away, this may be a read error. The chain joins TRBV27 to TRBJ2-7; 9 bases map to TRBD1. Germline assignment: CDR1 MNHEY and CDR2 SMNVEV (reference sequence). The CDR3 spans 14 residues. After removal of 10 bases from V and 4 bases from J, the junction contained 11 bases not matched to a gene. The CDR3 sequence is CATGSGQGHYEQYF. The DNA for the CDR3 is TGTGCCACCGGATCGGGACAGGGACATTACGAGCAGTACTTC.

This sequence joins TRBV9 and TRBJ2-4; D may correspond to TRBD1 or TRBD2 (5 bases each). The CDR3 has 18 amino acids. CDR1 SGDLS and CDR2 YYNGEE come from the germline V gene. V gave up 0 bases and J gave up 3 bases, with 19 bases separating them. CDR3 region: CASSVDVPGRGVKNIQYF. The CDR3 DNA reads as TGTGCCAGCAGCGTAGACGTCCCGGGGCGAGGTGTCAAAAACATTCAGTACTTC.

This clonotype was detected a few times. J is TRBJ1-5 and V is TRBV29-1; 10 bases fit TRBD1. CDR1 is SQVTM and CDR2 is ANQGSEA in the germline V gene. The CDR3 runs to 13 residues. V shed 5 bases and J 4 bases; nucleotides not matched to a gene: 2. CDR3: CSVLGQGNQPQHF. CDR3 coding DNA: TGCAGCGTTTTGGGACAGGGGAATCAGCCCCAGCATTTT.

The V and J genes are TRBV20-1 and TRBJ1-2; TRBD1 matches 8 bases. Germline assignment: CDR1 DFQATT and CDR2 SNEGSKA (reference sequence). Trimming at V came to 6 bases and at J to 5 bases, leaving 8 bases not matched to a gene. The CDR3 has 13 amino acids. CDR3 residues: CSATDRGYYGYTF. The CDR3 DNA reads TGCAGTGCCACAGACAGGGGTTATTATGGCTACACCTTC.

Ten or more counts support this clonotype. J is TRBJ2-1 and V is TRBV2; TRBD1 might be the D (8 bases). Trimming took 0 bases from V and 9 from J, leaving 18 bases between them. The germline V gene encodes CDR1 SNHLY and CDR2 FYNNEI. The CDR3 has 16 amino acids. The CDR3 loop is CASSEAGGTGSIEQFF. The CDR3 nucleotides read TGTGCCAGCAGTGAAGCGGGGGGGACAGGATCGATTGAGCAGTTCTTC.

In this sample, this clonotype turned up many times. The genes are TRBV7-9 and TRBJ2-1; weak D call: TRBD1 (6 bases). CDR1 and CDR2 from the germline V gene are SEHNR and FQNEAQ (reference sequence). V was pared by 0 bases and J by 6 bases, with 15 bases between. This CDR3 contains 16 residues. As DNA, the CDR3 is TGTGCCAGCAGCTTAGCGCGAGTACAGGGCTCCAATGAGCAGTTCTTC. Translation: CASSLARVQGSNEQFF.

The gene calls are TRBV10-3 and TRBJ1-6, with 8 bases identical to TRBD1. J gave up 7 bases and V 3 bases, and 8 bases lay outside the gene matches. The germline V gene has CDR1 ENHRY and CDR2 SYGVKD. CDR3 size: 16 residues. The CDR3 region has the DNA TGTGCCATCAGTGAATCTGACAGGGGCTCGAATTCACCCCTCCACTTT. Its translation is CAISESDRGSNSPLHF.

This clonotype has ten or more counts. CDR3 in DNA: TGTGCCAGCAGCAGGACAGGGGGCACTTCGTACTTC. Translated, it gives CASSRTGGTSYF. The chain recombines TRBV7-9 with TRBJ2-5, with TRBD1 identical over 11 bases. CDR1 SEHNR and CDR2 FQNEAQ come from the germline V gene (reference sequence). The CDR3 has 12 amino acids. Germline trimming cut 5 bases from V and 13 bases from J; bases unmatched to any gene: 6.

The chain has TRBV2 and TRBJ1-2; TRBD1 matches 7 bases. This CDR3 spans 14 amino acids. V shed 8 bases, J shed 4 bases, and the junction held 10 bases outside the gene matches. CDR1 and CDR2 from the germline V gene are SNHLY and FYNNEI. CDR3 bases: TGTGCCAGCCTCCGGGACAGTCTATTCTATGGCTACACCTTC. This gives the protein CASLRDSLFYGYTF.

Many counts were recorded for this clonotype. J is TRBJ2-3 and V is TRBV5-1; 8 bases match TRBD2. Germline V gene sequence: CDR1 SGHRS, CDR2 YFSETQ. There are 17 residues in the CDR3. Trimming removed 0 bases from V and 4 bases from J; junction bases left unmatched: 10. The CDR3 DNA sequence: TGCGCCAGCAGCTTGGCCATTCCCGGGGGGGCCGCAGATACGCAGTATTTT. Translating gives CASSLAIPGGAADTQYF.

This clonotype was counted at least ten times. V usage is TRBV5-1 and J usage is TRBJ1-2; 10 nucleotides line up with TRBD1. Trimming removed 5 bases from V and 6 bases from J; junction bases left unmatched: 4. Looked up from germline, CDR1 is SGHRS and CDR2 is YFSETQ. This CDR3 has 13 amino acids. CDR3 amino acids: CASSTGTGDGYTF. The CDR3, as DNA: TGCGCCAGCAGTACCGGGACAGGGGATGGCTACACCTTC.

This clonotype was detected a few times. In DNA, the CDR3 is TGTGCCAGCAGCACTCTTCGGACCGCGGGCGGTGAGCAGTTCTTC. It translates to CASSTLRTAGGEQFF. This sequence joins TRBV7-2 and TRBJ2-1; TRBD2 is a possible D gene (5 bases). V was pared by 5 bases and J by 9 bases, with 20 bases between. Per germline, CDR1 SGHTA and CDR2 FQGNSA. This CDR3 contains 15 residues.